This TCR beta chain was recovered during a study of T cell changes during pregnancy in multiple sclerosis. Profiled with immunoSEQ multiplex PCR; TCRdb holds only in-frame clones, not every one. The data hold 35,000 to 55,000 clones, with 80% to 95% observed a single time. The CDR3 length is 17 residues. CDR1 and CDR2 from the germline V gene are SEHNR and FQNEAQ (reference sequence). The trim removed 1 base at V and 5 bases at J, leaving 3 bases unmatched. The sample was peripheral blood, taken in the third trimester of pregnancy. The chain joins TRBV7-9 to TRBJ2-1, with 15 bases matching TRBD2. The TCR sequence derives from a female donor with multiple sclerosis, enrolled in a pregnancy study. The CDR3 reads CASSLGTSGREDNEQFF. The CDR3 DNA sequence: TGTGCCAGCAGCTTAGGGACTAGCGGGAGGGAAGACAATGAGCAGTTCTTC.